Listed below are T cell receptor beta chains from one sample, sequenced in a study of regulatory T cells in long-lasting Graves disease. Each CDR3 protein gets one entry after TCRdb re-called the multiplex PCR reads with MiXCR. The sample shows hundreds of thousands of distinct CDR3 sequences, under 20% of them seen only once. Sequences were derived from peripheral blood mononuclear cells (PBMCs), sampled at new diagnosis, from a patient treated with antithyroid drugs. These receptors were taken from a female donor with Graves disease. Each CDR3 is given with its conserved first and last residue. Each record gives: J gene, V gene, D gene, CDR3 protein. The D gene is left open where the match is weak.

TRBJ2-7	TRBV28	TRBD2	CASSLPGLAEEQYF
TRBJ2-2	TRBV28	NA	CASSFVVFPNTGELFF
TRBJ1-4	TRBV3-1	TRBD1	CASSQFGQGAGEKLFF
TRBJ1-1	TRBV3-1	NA	CASRSKGGGPNTEAFF
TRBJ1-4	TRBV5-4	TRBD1	CASSLGGQGHEKLFF
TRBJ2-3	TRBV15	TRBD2	CATSPRGLAGGADTQYF
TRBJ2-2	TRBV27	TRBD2	CASSLTPSGSGELFF
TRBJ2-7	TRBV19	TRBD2	CASSITAGGLYEQYF
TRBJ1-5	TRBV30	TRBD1	CARSFGQGNQPQHF
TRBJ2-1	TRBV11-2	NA	CASSLEGPSGEQFF
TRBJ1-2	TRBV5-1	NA	CASRPNRDDYGYTF
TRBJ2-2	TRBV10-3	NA	CAIRQDSSHAGELFF
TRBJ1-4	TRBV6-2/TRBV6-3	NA	CASSSRDTYNEKLFF
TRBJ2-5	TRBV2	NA	CASSESSMGQETQYF
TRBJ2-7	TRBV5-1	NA	CASSFQGWGYEQYF
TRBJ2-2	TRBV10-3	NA	CAISPRNTGELFF
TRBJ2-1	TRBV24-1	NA	CATGTLSDEQFF
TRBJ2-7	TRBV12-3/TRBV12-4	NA	CASSLRGVPYEQYF
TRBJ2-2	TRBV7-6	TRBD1	CASSLGPRGPANTGELFF
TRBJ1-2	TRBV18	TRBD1	CASSPSSGQISYGYTF
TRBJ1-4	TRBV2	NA	CASSQRLNEKLFF
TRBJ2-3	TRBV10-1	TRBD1	CASTKGTGGSDTQYF
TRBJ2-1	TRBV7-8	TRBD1	CASSSTGTVSYNEQFF
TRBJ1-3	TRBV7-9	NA	CASIPGGHTIYF
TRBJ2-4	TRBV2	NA	CASGSAAGSENIQYF
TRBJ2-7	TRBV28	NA	CASSATPYEQYF
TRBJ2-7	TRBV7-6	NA	CASSPDQTRSYEQYF
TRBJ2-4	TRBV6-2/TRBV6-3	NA	CASSYKGGANIQYF
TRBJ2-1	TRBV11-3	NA	CASSLDSGPVYIEQFF
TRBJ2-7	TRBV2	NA	CASSQQWMAYEQYF
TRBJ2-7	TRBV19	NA	CASSINSYEQYF
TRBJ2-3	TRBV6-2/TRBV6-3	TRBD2	CASTHYGGLADSTDTQYF
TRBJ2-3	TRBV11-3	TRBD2	CASSLVSGLAGAVDTQYF
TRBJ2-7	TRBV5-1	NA	CASRIADSYEQYF
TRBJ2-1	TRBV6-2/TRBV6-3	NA	CASSRISPEGGSYNEQFF
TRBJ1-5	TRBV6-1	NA	CASSNRYNQPQHF
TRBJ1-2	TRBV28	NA	CASSFLGPNYGYTF
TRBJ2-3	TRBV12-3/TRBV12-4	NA	CASRPSGSTDTQYF
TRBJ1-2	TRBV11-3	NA	CASSLSQLSYGYTF
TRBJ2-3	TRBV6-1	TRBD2	CASSPRRLAGTKKEDTQYF
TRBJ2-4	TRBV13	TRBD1	CASSPGEGAIQYF
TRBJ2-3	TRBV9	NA	CASSSPGDTQYF
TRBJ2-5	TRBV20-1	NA	CSAAGTGAGLLETQYF
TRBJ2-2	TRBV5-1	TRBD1	CASSWTGAGVTGELFF
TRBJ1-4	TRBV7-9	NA	CASSFLEKLFF
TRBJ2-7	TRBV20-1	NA	CSAITPGGGGYEQYF
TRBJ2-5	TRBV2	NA	CASSDWETQYF
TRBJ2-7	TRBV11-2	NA	CASSLGAAEQYF
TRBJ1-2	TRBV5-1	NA	CASSLGDSYGYTF
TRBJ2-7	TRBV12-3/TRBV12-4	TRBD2	CASTLQREGRGEQYF
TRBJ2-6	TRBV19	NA	CATTSSGANVLTF
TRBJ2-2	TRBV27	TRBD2	CASSSPGGGTGELFF
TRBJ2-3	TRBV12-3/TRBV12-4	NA	CASSRGADTQYF
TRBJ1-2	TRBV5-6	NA	CASSLTGWGPNYGYTF
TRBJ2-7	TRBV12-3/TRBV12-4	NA	CASSLWDGHEQYF
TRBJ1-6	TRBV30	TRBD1	CAWSAWETTGGIRSSYNSPLHF
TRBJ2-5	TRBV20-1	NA	CSASLGETQYF